Here is one T cell receptor beta chain with its context. Original processing methods: Cell counts per sample came from amplifying reference gene primers. Generated by immunoSEQ multiplex PCR, the TCRdb table keeps only in-frame clones and is missing some. V and J calls and clone size are as listed in that table; D and trimming were resolved from the DNA. The profile shows fewer than 150,000 clones, about 90% of them singletons. Per the germline V gene, CDR1 is SGHRS and CDR2 is YFSETQ. V lost 0 bases, J lost 0 bases, and 1 base stayed unmatched. The CDR3 contains 16 residues. This entry belongs to a study of blood T cell repertoires in COVID-19. Across the whole study: Samples of COVID-19 (acute and convalescent) were obtained from the United States, Italy and Spain. Sample material is recorded as cDNA or gDNA derived from T cells, B-cell-depleted T cells, or PBMCs.

The clonotype comes from a man aged 50 to 59 with active or convalescent COVID-19. The rearrangement joins TRBV5-1 to TRBJ2-1, with 9 bases that match TRBD1. Material for sequencing was peripheral blood. The CDR3 coding sequence is TGCGCCAGCAGCTTGGCGGGACAGGGCTCCTACAATGAGCAGTTCTTC. Its protein is CASSLAGQGSYNEQFF.